The rows below give T cell receptor beta chains drawn from one sample of a study of blood T cell dynamics during melanoma immunotherapy. This table comes from immunoSEQ multiplex PCR, and its TCRdb copy is limited to in-frame clones, with some not included. The sample yields 10,000 to 15,000 clones, 86% seen once. Sequenced material: blood, taken from a patient treated with checkpoint blockade. The receptors come from a human donor with melanoma. The CDR3 runs from the conserved cysteine through the conserved F or W. D genes are given only for firm matches. Clone size is stated in some rows and not others, as once, few, many or a class when expanded.

v_gene	abundance	j_gene	d_gene	CDR3aa	CDR3nt
TRBV18	once	TRBJ2-7	-	CASSPPSAFTYEQYF	TGTGCCAGCTCACCCCCTAGCGCCTTTACCTACGAGCAGTACTTC
TRBV4-2	once	TRBJ1-6	-	CASSQEGGFNSPLHF	TGTGCCAGCAGCCAAGAGGGAGGATTTAATTCACCCCTCCACTTT
TRBV11-2	-	TRBJ2-4	TRBD1	CASSLVWTGKNIQYF	TGTGCCAGCAGCTTAGTTTGGACAGGGAAAAACATTCAGTACTTC
TRBV7-2	once	TRBJ2-1	-	CASSHQGTPPRNEQFF	TGTGCCAGCAGCCACCAGGGGACTCCCCCACGTAATGAGCAGTTCTTC
TRBV19	-	TRBJ2-2	TRBD1	CASHPGQGASGELFF	TGTGCCAGCCATCCGGGACAGGGGGCCTCCGGGGAGCTGTTTTTT
TRBV16	-	TRBJ1-5	TRBD1	CASSQSGQGGQPQHF	TGTGCCAGCAGCCAATCTGGCCAGGGGGGTCAGCCCCAGCATTTT
TRBV6-1	-	TRBJ2-7	TRBD1	CASSEGQGALSEQYF	TGTGCCAGCAGTGAGGGACAGGGGGCGTTAAGCGAGCAGTACTTC
TRBV6-1	-	TRBJ2-7	TRBD1	CASSVIGQGASDEQYF	TGTGCCAGCAGTGTCATCGGACAGGGCGCTTCGGACGAGCAGTACTTC
TRBV29-1	-	TRBJ1-5	-	CSVGEMGQPQHF	TGCAGCGTTGGAGAAATGGGGCAGCCCCAGCATTTT
TRBV4-1	once	TRBJ2-7	-	CASSRTRGTYEQYF	TGCGCCAGCAGCCGAACAAGGGGTACCTACGAGCAGTACTTC
TRBV2	few	TRBJ1-6	-	CASTADGESPLHF	TGTGCCAGCACTGCGGACGGGGAGTCACCCCTCCACTTT
TRBV6-6	once	TRBJ1-1	TRBD1	CASSYRDREGSTEAFF	TGTGCCAGCAGTTATAGGGACAGGGAGGGGAGCACTGAAGCTTTCTTT
TRBV6-5	-	TRBJ1-6	-	CASRDPSYNSPLHF	TGTGCCAGCAGGGACCCCTCCTATAATTCACCCCTCCACTTT
TRBV19	-	TRBJ1-2	TRBD1	CASSIAGTGAYGYTF	TGTGCCAGTAGTATAGCAGGGACAGGGGCCTATGGCTACACCTTC
TRBV5-1	-	TRBJ2-2	TRBD2	CASSVKTSGGATGELFF	TGCGCCAGCAGCGTGAAGACTAGCGGGGGGGCCACCGGGGAGCTGTTTTTT
TRBV14	-	TRBJ2-7	TRBD2	CASSQPGLAGYYEQYF	TGTGCCAGCAGCCAGCCGGGACTAGCGGGTTACTACGAGCAGTACTTC
TRBV4-2	-	TRBJ1-3	-	CASSQDARNTIYF	TGTGCCAGCAGCCAAGATGCGAGAAACACCATATATTTT
TRBV7-2	-	TRBJ2-2	TRBD1	CASRRTGLTGELFF	TGTGCCAGCAGACGGACAGGGTTAACCGGGGAGCTGTTTTTT
TRBV2	-	TRBJ2-3	TRBD2	CASSFTSGKAIRGTDTQYF	TGTGCCAGCAGTTTTACTAGCGGGAAGGCTATAAGGGGCACAGATACGCAGTATTTT
TRBV5-1	-	TRBJ2-5	TRBD2	CASTLTSGATRETQYF	TGCGCCAGCACCCTGACTAGCGGGGCCACCAGGGAGACCCAGTACTTC
TRBV6-5	once	TRBJ2-3	-	CASSYTRLTDTQYF	TGTGCCAGCAGTTACACTCGGCTGACTGATACGCAGTATTTT
TRBV5-5	-	TRBJ1-2	TRBD1	CASSAAVGQANYGYTF	TGTGCCAGCAGCGCAGCAGTAGGACAGGCTAACTATGGCTACACCTTC
TRBV5-6	few	TRBJ1-5	-	CASSVTTGSYSNQPQHF	TGTGCCAGCAGCGTTACAACAGGGAGTTATAGCAATCAGCCCCAGCATTTT
TRBV6-4	-	TRBJ2-3	TRBD2	CASSDSIGGGAGTQYF	TGTGCCAGCAGTGACTCGATCGGCGGGGGGGCCGGTACGCAGTATTTT
TRBV7-8	-	TRBJ1-1	-	CASSLVTLNTEAFF	TGTGCCAGCAGCTTAGTGACCCTGAACACTGAAGCTTTCTTT
TRBV6-6	-	TRBJ2-7	TRBD1	CASRKDGTGPSYEQYF	TGTGCCAGCAGAAAAGATGGGACAGGTCCCTCCTACGAGCAGTACTTC
TRBV14	-	TRBJ1-2	TRBD1	CASSFQGGGYGYTF	TGTGCCAGCAGCTTTCAGGGGGGTGGATATGGCTACACCTTC
TRBV2	few	TRBJ2-6	-	CASRQQVLRSGANVLTF	TGTGCCAGCAGACAGCAGGTCCTCCGCTCTGGGGCCAACGTCCTGACTTTC
TRBV5-6	-	TRBJ2-7	-	CASSFFEQVRNEQYF	TGTGCCAGCAGCTTTTTTGAGCAGGTTCGAAACGAGCAGTACTTC
TRBV5-4	-	TRBJ1-4	-	CASSLWTENEKLFF	TGTGCCAGCAGCTTGTGGACGGAGAATGAAAAACTGTTTTTT
TRBV18	few	TRBJ2-7	TRBD1	CASSPRQGANYEQYF	TGTGCCAGCTCACCACGACAGGGGGCGAATTACGAGCAGTACTTC
TRBV6-4	-	TRBJ2-3	-	CASSDGHRTDTQYF	TGTGCCAGCAGTGATGGACATCGTACAGATACGCAGTATTTT
TRBV7-8	-	TRBJ2-3	-	CASIKGWLPSTDTQYF	TGTGCCAGCATCAAGGGGTGGCTACCATCCACAGATACGCAGTATTTT
TRBV10-2	-	TRBJ2-1	TRBD2	CARTSGSQFF	TGCGCCAGAACTAGCGGGAGCCAGTTCTTC
TRBV18	-	TRBJ2-7	TRBD2	CASSRGGNEQYF	TGTGCCAGCTCTCGGGGGGGAAACGAGCAGTACTTC
TRBV28	-	TRBJ1-2	-	CASRKPKGYTF	TGTGCCAGCAGAAAGCCGAAAGGCTACACCTTC
TRBV7-8	once	TRBJ2-7	TRBD1	CASSPSTRDRTYEQYF	TGTGCCAGCAGCCCCTCTACCCGGGACAGGACCTACGAGCAGTACTTC